A single sample is the source of the 6 T cell receptor beta chains below, sequenced in a study. MiXCR was run by TCRdb on the 5' RACE reads, yielding one entry per CDR3 protein. Among under 45,000 distinct CDR3 sequences listed, approximately 31% were seen once. The sequenced sample was tumor-infiltrating memory CD4+ T cells sorted from the breast tumor. The subset was: memory CD4+ T cells, CD4+CD45RO+CD25-. These receptors were collected from a female donor with breast cancer.

The chain uses TRBV2 and TRBJ2-5; D unclear. The CDR3 is made up of 14 amino acids. V lost 3 bases and J 2 bases, leaving 10 bases between the germline ends. Looked up from germline, CDR1 is SNHLY and CDR2 is FYNNEI. CDR3 nucleotide sequence: TGTGCCAGCAGTGATCAGACTCCACAAGAGACCCAGTACTTC. Translating gives CASSDQTPQETQYF.

In regard to this clonotype: With a much larger clone just one base away, this may be a read error. This chain uses TRBV7-9 with TRBJ2-7; TRBD2 matches 11 bases. CDR1 is SEHNR and CDR2 is FQNEAQ in the germline V gene (reference sequence). This CDR3 has 14 amino acids. CDR3 sequence reads: CTSSLPLAGGEQYF. The DNA of the CDR3 is TGTACCAGCAGCTTACCCCTAGCGGGAGGAGAGCAGTACTTC.

This clonotype turned up a few times. The chain uses TRBV20-1 and TRBJ1-6; a possible D gene is TRBD1 (5 bases). V was cut by 0 bases and J by 7 bases, with 16 bases left in between. The CDR3 is 16 amino acids. Germline lookup yields CDR1 DFQATT and CDR2 SNEGSKA (reference sequence). The CDR3 bases are TGCAGTGCTAGAGAGGGCGTAGGGGTCTCAAATTCACCCCTCCACTTT. Translation gives CSAREGVGVSNSPLHF.

There are a few counts of this clonotype. The rearrangement joins TRBV20-1 to TRBJ2-1; a weak D match, TRBD2 (6 bases). The CDR3 has 15 amino acids. CDR1 and CDR2 (germline): DFQATT, SNEGSKA (reference sequence). With 1 base removed from V and 6 bases from J, the gap between germline ends came to 16 bases. CDR3 bases: TGCAGTGCTAGAGTTGGGGGGAGTAAGGGCAATGAGCAGTTCTTC. It translates to CSARVGGSKGNEQFF.

The gene calls are TRBV5-1 and TRBJ2-2; 7 bases map to TRBD1. Trimming cost V 4 bases and J 5 bases; bases outside gene matches: 11. The CDR3 is 16 residues long. Germline V gene lookup returns CDR1 SGHRS and CDR2 YFSETQ. Here the CDR3 DNA reads TGCGCCAGCAGCGCCTCAGGGGGAGTGATTACCGGGGAGCTGTTTTTT. Protein product: CASSASGGVITGELFF.

The V and J genes are TRBV7-2 and TRBJ2-2; D not resolved. The CDR3 covers 12 residues. The V and J ends lost 5 bases and 6 bases respectively, with 7 bases between them. Germline V gene data show CDR1 as SGHTA and CDR2 as FQGNSA. The CDR3 DNA reads TGTGCCAGCAGCCCATTGGCCGGGGAGCTGTTTTTT. This sequence encodes CASSPLAGELFF.